This T cell receptor (beta chain) was identified during a study of a mutant IDH1 vaccine in newly diagnosed glioma. The overall study: There were eight vaccinations for patients, given in weeks 1, 3, 5, 7, 11, 15, 19 and 23.

This clone has a single count. As yet, its antigen is unknown. As for time point: week 23, last vaccination. All doses held 300 ug of mutant IDH1 20-mer peptide, with topical imiquimod. The donors' diagnosis was new WHO grade 3 or 4 astrocytoma that was IDH1-mutant and ATRX-lost. The CDR3 covers 14 residues. The germline V gene has CDR1 SGHRS and CDR2 YFSETQ. Trimming cost V 0 bases and J 5 bases; bases outside gene matches: 3. Produced via immunoSEQ multiplex PCR; TCRdb's table is partial and in-frame only. The sample records tens of thousands of clones, about 87% being singletons. The chain employs TRBV5-1 and TRBJ2-7, with 9 bases matching TRBD1. This receptor was identified in a man aged 18 to 35 with glioma. The sample here was PBMCs, taken from a glioma patient whose treatment included an IDH1 peptide vaccine. CDR3 amino acids: CASSLGDRAHEQYF. CDR3 DNA: TGCGCCAGCAGCTTGGGGGACAGGGCCCACGAGCAGTACTTC.